This T cell receptor (beta chain) was observed in a study of shared clonotypes between healthy human individuals. Study observations and caveats: Among four donors, approximately 5% of naive CD4 clonotypes were found in common.

The assay was immunoSEQ multiplex PCR, and TCRdb's table has in-frame clones only and misses some. The repertoire includes around 2.3 million clones, approximately 96% of them detected once, and 0.1% to 0.15% sits in the top ten. Trimming took 8 bases from V and 3 from J, leaving 17 bases between them. This CDR3 has 14 amino acids. CDR1 and CDR2 (germline): MNHNS, SASEGT. A word on this clone: Its specificity is not known.

This TCR derives from a man younger than 35 in good health. The sample consisted of naive CD4+ T cells sorted from blood. Subset here: CD45RA+ positively selected. The chain recombines TRBV6-1 with TRBJ2-7; possibly TRBD1 or TRBD2 for D (5 bases each). The DNA for the CDR3 is TGTGCCAGCCGGCCCCGGGACCAAGTCTACGAGCAGTACTTC. Its protein is CASRPRDQVYEQYF.